This paragraph reports one T cell receptor beta chain. A much larger clonotype is one base distant, so this may be a read error. The data derive from a study of tumor and adjacent non-tumor tissue in lung cancer. The library came from three nested PCR rounds adapted from ARM-PCR protocols. TCRdb reprocessed the multiplex PCR reads via MiXCR and lists one record per CDR3 protein. The sample has tens of thousands of distinct CDR3 sequences, roughly 80% seen once. V lost 4 bases, J lost 1 base, and 17 bases lay in between. This CDR3 is built from 16 residues. CDR1 and CDR2 from the germline V gene are MDHEN and SYDVKM. The template was RNA from unsorted bulk tissue. Distant lung tissue was collected more than 3 cm away from the tumor edge.

What was sequenced was distant non-tumor lung tissue. This receptor was obtained from a man aged 55 to 70 with non-small cell lung cancer. The rearrangement links TRBV28 to TRBJ2-7, with D possibly being TRBD2 (5 bases). This CDR3 is CASSSPLSGQSYEQYF. The CDR3 nucleotides read TGTGCCAGCAGTTCCCCCCTGAGCGGCCAGTCCTACGAGCAGTACTTC.